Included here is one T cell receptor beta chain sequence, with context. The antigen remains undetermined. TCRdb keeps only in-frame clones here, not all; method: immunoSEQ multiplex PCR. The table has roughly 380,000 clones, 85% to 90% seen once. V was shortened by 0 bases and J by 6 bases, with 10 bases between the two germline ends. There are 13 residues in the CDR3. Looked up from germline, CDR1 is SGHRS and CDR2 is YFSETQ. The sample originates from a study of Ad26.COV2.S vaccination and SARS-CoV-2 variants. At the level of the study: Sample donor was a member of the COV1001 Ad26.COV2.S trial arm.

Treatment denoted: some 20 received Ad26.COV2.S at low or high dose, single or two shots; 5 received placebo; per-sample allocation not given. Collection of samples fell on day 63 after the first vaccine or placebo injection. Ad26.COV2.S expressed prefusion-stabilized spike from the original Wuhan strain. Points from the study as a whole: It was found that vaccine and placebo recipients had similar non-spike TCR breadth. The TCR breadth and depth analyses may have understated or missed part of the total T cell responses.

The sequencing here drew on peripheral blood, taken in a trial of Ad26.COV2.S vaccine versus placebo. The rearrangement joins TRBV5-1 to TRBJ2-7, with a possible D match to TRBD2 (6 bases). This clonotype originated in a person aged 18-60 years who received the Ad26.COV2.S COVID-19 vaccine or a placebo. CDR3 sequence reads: CASSLEPEGEQYF. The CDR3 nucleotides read TGCGCCAGCAGCTTGGAACCGGAGGGCGAGCAGTACTTC.